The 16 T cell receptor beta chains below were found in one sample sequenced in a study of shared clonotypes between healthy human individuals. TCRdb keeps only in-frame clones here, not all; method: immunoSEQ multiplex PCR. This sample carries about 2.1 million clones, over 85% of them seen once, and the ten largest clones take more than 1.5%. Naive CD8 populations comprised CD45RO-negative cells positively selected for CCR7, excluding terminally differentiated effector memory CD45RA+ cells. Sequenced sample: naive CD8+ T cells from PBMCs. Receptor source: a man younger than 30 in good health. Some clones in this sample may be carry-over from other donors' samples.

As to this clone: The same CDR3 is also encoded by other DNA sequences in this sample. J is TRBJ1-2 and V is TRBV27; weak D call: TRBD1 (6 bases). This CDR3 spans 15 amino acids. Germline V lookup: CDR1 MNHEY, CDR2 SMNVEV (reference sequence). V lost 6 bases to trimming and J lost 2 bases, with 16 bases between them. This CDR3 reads CASSPTPTGNYGYTF. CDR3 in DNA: TGTGCCAGCAGCCCAACCCCTACAGGGAACTATGGCTACACCTTC.

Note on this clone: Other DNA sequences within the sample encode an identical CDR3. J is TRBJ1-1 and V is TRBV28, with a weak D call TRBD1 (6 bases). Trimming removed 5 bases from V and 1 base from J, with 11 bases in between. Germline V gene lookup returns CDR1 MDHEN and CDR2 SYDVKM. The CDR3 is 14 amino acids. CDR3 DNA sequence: TGTGCCAGCAGTCTTGGGGGCGAGAACACTGAAGCTTTCTTT. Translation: CASSLGGENTEAFF.

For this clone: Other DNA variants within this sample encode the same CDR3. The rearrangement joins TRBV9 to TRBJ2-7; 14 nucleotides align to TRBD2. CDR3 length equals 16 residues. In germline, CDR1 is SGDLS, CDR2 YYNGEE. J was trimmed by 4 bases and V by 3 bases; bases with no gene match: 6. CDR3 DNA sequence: TGTGCCAGCAGCGCAGGACTAGCGGGAGGAGGGTACGAGCAGTACTTC. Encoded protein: CASSAGLAGGGYEQYF.

This chain's CDR3 is CASSRPSTGFIDTQYF. CDR3 sequence (DNA): TGTGCCAGCTCACGGCCCTCCACGGGGTTCATAGATACGCAGTATTTT. The chain employs TRBV18 and TRBJ2-3, with D possibly TRBD2 on 5 matching bases. Between the trimmed V and J ends, which lost 4 bases and 5 bases, there was a span of 19 bases. CDR1 KGHSH and CDR2 LQKENI come from the germline V gene. The CDR3 is 16 amino acids.

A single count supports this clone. Written as DNA, the CDR3 is TGTGCCAGCAGCCGAGACAGGGGAGCCGAGCAGTACTTC. Amino acid sequence: CASSRDRGAEQYF. The chain has TRBV13 and TRBJ2-7, with 8 positions matching TRBD1. The length of the CDR3 is 13 residues. Germline lookup yields CDR1 PRHDT and CDR2 FYEKMQ (reference sequence). Trimming cost V 5 bases and J 6 bases; bases outside gene matches: 6.

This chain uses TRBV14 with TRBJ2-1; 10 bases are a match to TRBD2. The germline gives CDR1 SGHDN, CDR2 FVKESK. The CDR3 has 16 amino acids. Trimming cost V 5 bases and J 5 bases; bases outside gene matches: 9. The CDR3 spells CASSATRTSGNNEQFF. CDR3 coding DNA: TGTGCCAGCAGCGCAACCCGGACTAGCGGTAACAATGAGCAGTTCTTC. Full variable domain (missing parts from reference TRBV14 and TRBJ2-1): EAGVTQFPSHSVIEKGQTVTLRCDPISGHDNLYWYRRVMGKEIKFLLHFVKESKQDESGMPNNRFLAERTGGTYSTLKVQPAELEDSGVYFCASSATRTSGNNEQFFGPGTRLTVL.

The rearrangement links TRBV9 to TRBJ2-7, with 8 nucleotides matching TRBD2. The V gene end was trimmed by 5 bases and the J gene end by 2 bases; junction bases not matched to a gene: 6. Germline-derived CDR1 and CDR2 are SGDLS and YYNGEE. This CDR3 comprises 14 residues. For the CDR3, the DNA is TGTGCCAGCAGGTCGAGCGGGAGAGCCTACGAGCAGTACTTC. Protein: CASRSSGRAYEQYF.

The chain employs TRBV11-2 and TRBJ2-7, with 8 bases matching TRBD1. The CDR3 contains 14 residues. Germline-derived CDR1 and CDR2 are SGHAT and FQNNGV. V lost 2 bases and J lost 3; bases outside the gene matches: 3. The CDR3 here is CASSLRTGYYEQYF. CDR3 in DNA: TGTGCCAGCAGCTTAAGGACAGGGTACTACGAGCAGTACTTC.

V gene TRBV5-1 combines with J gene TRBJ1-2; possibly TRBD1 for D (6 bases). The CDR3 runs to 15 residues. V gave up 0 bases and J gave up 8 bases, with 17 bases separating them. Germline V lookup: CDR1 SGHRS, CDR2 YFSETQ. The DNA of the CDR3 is TGCGCCAGCAGCTTGGCCGGGCTGGGGGCTGACGGCTACACCTTC. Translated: CASSLAGLGADGYTF.

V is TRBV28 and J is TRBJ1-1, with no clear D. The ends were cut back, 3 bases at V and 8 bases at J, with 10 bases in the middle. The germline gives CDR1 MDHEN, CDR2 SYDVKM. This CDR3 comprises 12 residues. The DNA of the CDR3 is TGTGCCAGCAGTTTGGTAGAGGAGGAAGCTTTCTTT. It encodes CASSLVEEEAFF.

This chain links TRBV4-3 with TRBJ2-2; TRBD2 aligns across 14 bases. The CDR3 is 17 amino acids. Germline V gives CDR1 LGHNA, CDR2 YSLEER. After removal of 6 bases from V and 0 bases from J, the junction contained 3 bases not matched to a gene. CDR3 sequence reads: CASRPGLAGANTGELFF. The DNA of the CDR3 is TGCGCCAGCAGGCCGGGACTAGCGGGAGCGAACACCGGGGAGCTGTTTTTT.

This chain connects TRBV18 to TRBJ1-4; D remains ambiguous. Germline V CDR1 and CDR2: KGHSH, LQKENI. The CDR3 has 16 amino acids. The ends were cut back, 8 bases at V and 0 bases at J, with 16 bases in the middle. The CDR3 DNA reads TGTGCCAGCACAAAGATCCGGGTCCCAACTAATGAAAAACTGTTTTTT. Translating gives CASTKIRVPTNEKLFF.

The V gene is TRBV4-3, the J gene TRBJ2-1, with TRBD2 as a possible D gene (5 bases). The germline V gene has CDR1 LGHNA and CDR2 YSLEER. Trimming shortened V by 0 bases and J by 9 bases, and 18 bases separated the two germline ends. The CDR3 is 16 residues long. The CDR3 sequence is CASSQDREGVNREQFF. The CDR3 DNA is TGCGCCAGCAGCCAAGATCGCGAGGGAGTCAACCGTGAGCAGTTCTTC.

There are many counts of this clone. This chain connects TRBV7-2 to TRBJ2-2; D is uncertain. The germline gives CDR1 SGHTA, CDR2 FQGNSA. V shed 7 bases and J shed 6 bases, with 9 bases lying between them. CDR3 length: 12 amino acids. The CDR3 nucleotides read TGTGCCAGCACCACGAGGCCCGGGGAGCTGTTTTTT. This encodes CASTTRPGELFF. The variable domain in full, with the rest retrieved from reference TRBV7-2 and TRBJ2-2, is GAGVSQSPSNKVTEKGKDVELRCDPISGHTALYWYRQSLGQGLEFLIYFQGNSAPDKSGLPSDRFSAERTGGSVSTLTIQRTQQEDSAVYLCASTTRPGELFFGEGSRLTVL.

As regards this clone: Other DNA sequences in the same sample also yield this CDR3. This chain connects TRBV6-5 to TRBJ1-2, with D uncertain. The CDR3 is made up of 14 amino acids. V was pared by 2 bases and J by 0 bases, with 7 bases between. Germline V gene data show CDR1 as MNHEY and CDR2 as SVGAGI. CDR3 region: CASSYGETNYGYTF. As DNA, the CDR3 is TGTGCCAGCAGTTACGGGGAAACTAACTATGGCTACACCTTC.

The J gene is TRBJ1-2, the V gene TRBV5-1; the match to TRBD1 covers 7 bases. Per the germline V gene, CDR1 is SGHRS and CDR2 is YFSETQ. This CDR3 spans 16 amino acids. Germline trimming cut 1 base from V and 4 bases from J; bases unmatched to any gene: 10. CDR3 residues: CASSLYRGGEAYGYTF. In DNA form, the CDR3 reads TGCGCCAGCAGCTTGTACAGGGGCGGTGAGGCCTATGGCTACACCTTC.